This TCR beta chain was found in a study of T cell responses to AZD1222 COVID-19 vaccine. This CDR3 has 17 residues. V shed 4 bases, J shed 2 bases, and the junction held 9 bases outside the gene matches. CDR1 and CDR2 (germline): LGHDT, YNNKEL (reference sequence). General study results and limits: AZD1222 recipients seropositive at baseline numbered only six or seven.

Points on this clone: Its antigen is unidentified.

Data came from immunoSEQ multiplex PCR; TCRdb stores just in-frame clones and leaves some out. The sample carries some 130,000 clones, 92% recorded once. This sequence was found in an adult in good health. V usage is TRBV3-1 (or the pseudogene TRBV3-2) and J usage is TRBJ2-2; TRBD2 matches 8 bases. Source: peripheral blood, taken on day 0 of AZD1222 vaccination. CDR3 amino acids: CASSLLATSGNTGELFF. The CDR3 DNA is TGTGCCAGCAGCCTTCTTGCCACTAGCGGTAACACCGGGGAGCTGTTTTTT.